Listed below are T cell receptor beta chains from one sample, sequenced in a study of blood T cell repertoires in COVID-19. TCRdb keeps only in-frame clones here, not all; method: immunoSEQ multiplex PCR. The top ten hold approximately 12% of the sample, which has about 81,000 clones, 89% seen once. The sample consisted of peripheral blood. The receptors stem from a man in his 70s with active or convalescent COVID-19. Each CDR3 is given with its conserved first and last residue. The order of the fields is clone size, D gene, J gene, V gene, CDR3 protein, CDR3 DNA. The D gene is left open where the match is weak. The size entry is marked missing in some rows and otherwise reads once, few, many or a size class.

clone size: once; D gene: TRBD1; J gene: TRBJ2-7; V gene: TRBV6-5; CDR3 protein: CASSKGQGVSYGQYF; CDR3 DNA: TGTGCCAGCAGCAAGGGACAGGGGGTTTCCTACGGGCAGTACTTC
clone size: -; D gene: -; J gene: TRBJ1-1; V gene: TRBV7-9; CDR3 protein: CASSPRGGQNTEAFF; CDR3 DNA: TGTGCCAGCAGCCCCCGGGGAGGACAGAACACTGAAGCTTTCTTT
clone size: -; D gene: TRBD1; J gene: TRBJ1-5; V gene: TRBV28; CDR3 protein: CASSSTGVSNQPQHF; CDR3 DNA: TGTGCCAGCAGCTCTACAGGGGTGAGCAATCAGCCCCAGCATTTT
clone size: -; D gene: -; J gene: TRBJ2-5; V gene: TRBV10-3; CDR3 protein: CAICAGPPKETQYF; CDR3 DNA: TGTGCCATCTGCGCGGGGCCACCAAAAGAGACCCAGTACTTC
clone size: -; D gene: -; J gene: TRBJ1-1; V gene: TRBV7-9; CDR3 protein: CASSYNPRQASLDTEAFF; CDR3 DNA: TGTGCCAGCAGCTACAACCCTAGACAGGCCAGCTTAGACACTGAAGCTTTCTTT
clone size: -; D gene: -; J gene: TRBJ1-6; V gene: TRBV7-2; CDR3 protein: CASSLRTDSGSPLHF; CDR3 DNA: TGTGCCAGCAGCTTACGGACGGATAGCGGTTCACCCCTCCACTTT
clone size: -; D gene: TRBD1; J gene: TRBJ1-5; V gene: TRBV6-5; CDR3 protein: CASEQGGSNQPQHF; CDR3 DNA: TGTGCCAGTGAACAGGGGGGTAGCAATCAGCCCCAGCATTTT
clone size: -; D gene: -; J gene: TRBJ2-7; V gene: TRBV7-9; CDR3 protein: CASSLAQGKYEQYF; CDR3 DNA: TGTGCCAGCAGCTTAGCGCAGGGAAAGTACGAGCAGTACTTC
clone size: -; D gene: -; J gene: TRBJ1-5; V gene: TRBV7-9; CDR3 protein: CASSLVRGTQHF; CDR3 DNA: TGTGCCAGCAGCTTAGTAAGGGGGACCCAGCATTTT
clone size: -; D gene: -; J gene: TRBJ1-5; V gene: TRBV5-1; CDR3 protein: CASSLEGLSNQPQHF; CDR3 DNA: TGCGCCAGCAGCTTGGAGGGACTAAGCAATCAGCCCCAGCATTTT
clone size: -; D gene: -; J gene: TRBJ1-1; V gene: TRBV18; CDR3 protein: CASSPTGQNTEAFF; CDR3 DNA: TGTGCCAGCTCACCTACGGGACAGAACACTGAAGCTTTCTTT
clone size: -; D gene: -; J gene: TRBJ1-5; V gene: TRBV19; CDR3 protein: CASNPGRAGGQPQHF; CDR3 DNA: TGTGCCAGTAACCCCGGACGGGCGGGGGGTCAGCCCCAGCATTTT
clone size: -; D gene: TRBD2; J gene: TRBJ2-4; V gene: TRBV2; CDR3 protein: CASSFHPSGGANIQYF; CDR3 DNA: TGTGCCAGCAGTTTCCATCCTAGCGGGGGGGCGAACATTCAGTACTTC
clone size: -; D gene: TRBD1; J gene: TRBJ2-1; V gene: TRBV2; CDR3 protein: CASNDRASYNEQFF; CDR3 DNA: TGTGCCAGCAATGACAGGGCATCCTACAATGAGCAGTTCTTC
clone size: -; D gene: -; J gene: TRBJ2-5; V gene: TRBV9; CDR3 protein: CASSVAYGAGETQYF; CDR3 DNA: TGTGCCAGCAGCGTAGCTTATGGGGCCGGTGAGACCCAGTACTTC
clone size: -; D gene: TRBD1; J gene: TRBJ1-5; V gene: TRBV19; CDR3 protein: CASSGQGYSNQPQHF; CDR3 DNA: TGTGCCAGTAGCGGACAGGGGTATAGCAATCAGCCCCAGCATTTT
clone size: -; D gene: -; J gene: TRBJ1-6; V gene: TRBV7-8; CDR3 protein: CASSGSGSPLHF; CDR3 DNA: TGTGCCAGCAGCGGGTCGGGTTCACCCCTCCACTTT